The source of this TCR beta chain is a study of blood T cell repertoires in COVID-19. Across the study: Some COVID-19 samples were acute and others convalescent; all came from the United States, Italy and Spain. Sources were T cells, B-cell-depleted T cells, or PBMCs; the material itself was cDNA or gDNA.

Cohort placement rested on clinical history that participants reported themselves. The CDR3 sequence is 13 residues long. Germline values: CDR1 MNHEY, CDR2 SVGEGT. V was trimmed by 0 bases and J by 8 bases, leaving 10 bases between them. In the authors' workflow: How many nucleated cells were present was estimated from reference gene primer amplification. The method was immunoSEQ multiplex PCR; TCRdb's version includes in-frame clones alone and lacks a portion of them. V and J calls and clone size are copied from that table; D and trimming were computed from the DNA. This sample carries about 240,000 clones, about 89% of them seen once, and the ten largest clones take around 4%.

Sequencing used PBMCs or T cells enriched from blood (not recorded which). The chain is built from TRBV6-2 or TRBV6-3 and TRBJ1-2, with unresolved D. The source of this sequence is a woman in her twenties or thirties who had recovered from COVID-19. CDR3 loop: CASSYSSVGGYTF. CDR3 nucleotides: TGTGCCAGCAGTTACTCTTCAGTGGGCGGCTACACCTTC.